This TCR beta chain was sequenced in a study of glioma-infiltrating T cells. Findings and caveats of the study: Very few CDR3 sequences were shared between tissue and blood. Above-expected tissue-blood divergence occurred in all gliomas, most in low-grade ones.

Germline CDR1 reads DFQATT; CDR2 reads SNEGSKA (reference sequence). The CDR3 is 10 amino acids. The V end lost 6 bases, the J end lost 5 bases, and 7 bases lay between the germline ends. The iRepertoire nested amplicon-rescue multiplex PCR amplified TCR alpha and beta CDR3s from RNA. One-step reverse transcription and amplification started from roughly 100-400 ng of tissue mRNA or PBMC total RNA. TCRdb called the multiplex PCR reads again in MiXCR, with one record for every CDR3 protein. This table has about 180,000 distinct CDR3 sequences, around 45% appearing once. This clonotype was picked up many times. Its antigen is unidentified.

Sequences were obtained from glioma tissue, nonneoplastic brain tissue, or PBMCs (not recorded which). This rearrangement joins TRBV20-1 to TRBJ2-5; D is unresolved. This TCR derives from a human donor with low-grade glioma or glioblastoma, undergoing nonglioma brain surgery, or in good health (not recorded which). This CDR3 reads CSATAETQYF. The DNA for the CDR3 is TGCAGTGCCACGGCCGAGACCCAGTACTTC.